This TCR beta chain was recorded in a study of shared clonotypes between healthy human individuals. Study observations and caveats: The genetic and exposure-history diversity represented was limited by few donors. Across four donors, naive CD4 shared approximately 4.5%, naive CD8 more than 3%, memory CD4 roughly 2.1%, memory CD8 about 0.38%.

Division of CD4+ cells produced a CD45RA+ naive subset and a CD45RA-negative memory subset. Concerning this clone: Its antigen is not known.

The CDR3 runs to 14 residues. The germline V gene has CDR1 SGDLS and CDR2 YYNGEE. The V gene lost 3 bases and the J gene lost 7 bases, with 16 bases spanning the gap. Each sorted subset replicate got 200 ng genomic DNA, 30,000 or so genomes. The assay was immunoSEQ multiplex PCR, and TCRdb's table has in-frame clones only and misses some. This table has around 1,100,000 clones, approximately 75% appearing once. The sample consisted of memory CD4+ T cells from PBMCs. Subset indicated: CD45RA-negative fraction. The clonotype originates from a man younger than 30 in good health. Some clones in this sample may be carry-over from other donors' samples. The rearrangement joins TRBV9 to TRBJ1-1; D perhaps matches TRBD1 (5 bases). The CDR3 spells CASSAGGGFGEAFF. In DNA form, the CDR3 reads TGTGCCAGCAGCGCCGGGGGAGGGTTCGGTGAAGCTTTCTTT. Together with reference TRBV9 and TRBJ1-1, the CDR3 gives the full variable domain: DSGVTQTPKHLITATGQRVTLRCSPRSGDLSVYWYQQSLDQGLQFLIQYYNGEERAKGNILERFSAQQFPDLHSELNLSSLELGDSALYFCASSAGGGFGEAFFGQGTRLTVV.